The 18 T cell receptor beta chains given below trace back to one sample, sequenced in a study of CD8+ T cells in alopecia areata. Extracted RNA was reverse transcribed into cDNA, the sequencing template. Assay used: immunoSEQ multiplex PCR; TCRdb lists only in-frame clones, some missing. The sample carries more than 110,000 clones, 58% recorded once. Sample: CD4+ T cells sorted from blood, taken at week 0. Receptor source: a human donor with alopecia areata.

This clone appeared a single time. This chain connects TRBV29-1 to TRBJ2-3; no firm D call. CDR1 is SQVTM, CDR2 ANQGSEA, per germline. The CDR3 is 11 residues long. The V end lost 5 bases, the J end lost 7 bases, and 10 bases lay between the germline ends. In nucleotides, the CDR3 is TGCAGCGTTCTGTCTGGAAATACGCAGTATTTT. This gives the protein CSVLSGNTQYF.

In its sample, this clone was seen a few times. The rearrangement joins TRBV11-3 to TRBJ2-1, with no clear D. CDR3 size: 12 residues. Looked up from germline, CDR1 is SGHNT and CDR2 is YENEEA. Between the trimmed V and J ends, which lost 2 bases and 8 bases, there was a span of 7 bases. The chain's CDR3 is CASSLMGDEQFF. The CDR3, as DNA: TGTGCCAGCAGCTTAATGGGTGATGAGCAGTTCTTC.

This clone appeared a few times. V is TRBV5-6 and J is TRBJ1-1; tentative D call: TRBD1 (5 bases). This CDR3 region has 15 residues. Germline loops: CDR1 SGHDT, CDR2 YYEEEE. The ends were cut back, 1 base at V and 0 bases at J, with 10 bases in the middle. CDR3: CASSLLGGMNTEAFF. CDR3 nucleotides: TGTGCCAGCAGCTTGCTCGGGGGAATGAACACTGAAGCTTTCTTT. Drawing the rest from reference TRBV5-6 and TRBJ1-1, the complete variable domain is DAGVTQSPTHLIKTRGQQVTLRCSPKSGHDTVSWYQQALGQGPQFIFQYYEEEERQRGNFPDRFSGHQFPNYSSELNVNALLLGDSALYLCASSLLGGMNTEAFFGQGTRLTVV.

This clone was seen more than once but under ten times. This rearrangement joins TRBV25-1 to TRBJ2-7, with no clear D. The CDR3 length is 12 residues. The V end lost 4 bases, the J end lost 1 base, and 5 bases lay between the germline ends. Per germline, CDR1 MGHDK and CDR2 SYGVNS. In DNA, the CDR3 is TGTGCCAGCAGTGCTCAGTCCTACGAGCAGTACTTC. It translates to CASSAQSYEQYF.

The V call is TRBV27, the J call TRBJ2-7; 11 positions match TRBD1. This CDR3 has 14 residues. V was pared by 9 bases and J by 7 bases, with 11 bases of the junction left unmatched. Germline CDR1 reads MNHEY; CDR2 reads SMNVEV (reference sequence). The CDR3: CASSRDRGLQEQYF. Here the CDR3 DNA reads TGTGCCAGTTCCAGGGACAGGGGGTTACAAGAGCAGTACTTC.

CDR3 amino acids: CASSPLDREETQYF. CDR3 bases: TGCGCCAGCAGCCCACTAGACAGGGAGGAGACCCAGTACTTC. The chain joins TRBV5-1 to TRBJ2-5; 7 nucleotides agree with TRBD1. Germline V gene data show CDR1 as SGHRS and CDR2 as YFSETQ. There are 14 residues in the CDR3. Trimming cost V 4 bases and J 5 bases; bases outside gene matches: 8. Combining the CDR3 with reference TRBV5-1 and TRBJ2-5 gives the whole variable domain KAGVTQTPRYLIKTRGQQVTLSCSPISGHRSVSWYQQTPGQGLQFLFEYFSETQRNKGNFPGRFSGRQFSNSRSEMNVSTLELGDSALYLCASSPLDREETQYFGPGTRLLVL.

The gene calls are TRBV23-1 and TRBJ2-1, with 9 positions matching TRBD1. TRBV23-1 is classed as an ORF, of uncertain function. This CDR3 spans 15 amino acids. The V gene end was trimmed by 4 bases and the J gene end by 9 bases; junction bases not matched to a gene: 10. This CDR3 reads CASSPPGQGFCEQFF. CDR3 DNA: TGCGCCAGCAGTCCGCCGGGACAGGGTTTTTGTGAGCAGTTCTTC.

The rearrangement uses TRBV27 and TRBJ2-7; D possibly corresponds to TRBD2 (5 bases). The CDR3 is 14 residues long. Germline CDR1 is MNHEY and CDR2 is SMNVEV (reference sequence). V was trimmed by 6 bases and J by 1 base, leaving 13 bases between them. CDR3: CASSLARGSYEQYF. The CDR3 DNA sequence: TGTGCCAGCAGCCTAGCTCGCGGATCCTACGAGCAGTACTTC.

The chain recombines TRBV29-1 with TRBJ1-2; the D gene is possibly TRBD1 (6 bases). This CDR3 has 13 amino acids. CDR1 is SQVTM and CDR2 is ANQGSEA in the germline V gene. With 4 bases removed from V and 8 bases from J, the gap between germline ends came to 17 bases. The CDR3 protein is CSVGPTGRYGYTF. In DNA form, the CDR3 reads TGCAGCGTTGGCCCCACAGGGAGATACGGCTACACCTTC.

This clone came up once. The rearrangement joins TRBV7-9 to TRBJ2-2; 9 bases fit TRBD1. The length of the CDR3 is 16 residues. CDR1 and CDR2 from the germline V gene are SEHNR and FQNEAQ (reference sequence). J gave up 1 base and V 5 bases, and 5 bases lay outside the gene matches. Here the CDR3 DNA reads TGTGCCAGCAGCCCACCGGGACAGGGGAACACCGGGGAGCTGTTTTTT. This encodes CASSPPGQGNTGELFF.

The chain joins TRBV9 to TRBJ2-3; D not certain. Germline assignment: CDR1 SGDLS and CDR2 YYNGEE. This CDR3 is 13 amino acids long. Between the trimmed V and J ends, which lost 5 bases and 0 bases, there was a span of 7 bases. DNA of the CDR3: TGTGCCAGCAGGGGTTCTAGCACAGATACGCAGTATTTT. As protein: CASRGSSTDTQYF.

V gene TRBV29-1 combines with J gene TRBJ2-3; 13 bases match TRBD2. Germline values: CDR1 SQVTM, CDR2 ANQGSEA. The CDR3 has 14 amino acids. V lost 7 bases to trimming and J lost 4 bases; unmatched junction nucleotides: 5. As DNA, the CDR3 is TGCAGCGGCCGACTAGCGGGGGGTTCAGATACGCAGTATTTT. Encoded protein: CSGRLAGGSDTQYF.

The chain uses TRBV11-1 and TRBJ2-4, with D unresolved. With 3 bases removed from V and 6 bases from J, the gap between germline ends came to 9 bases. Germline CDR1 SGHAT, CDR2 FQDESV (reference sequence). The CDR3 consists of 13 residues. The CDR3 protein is CASSFAERNIQYF. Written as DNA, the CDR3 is TGTGCCAGCAGCTTCGCGGAGAGAAACATTCAGTACTTC.

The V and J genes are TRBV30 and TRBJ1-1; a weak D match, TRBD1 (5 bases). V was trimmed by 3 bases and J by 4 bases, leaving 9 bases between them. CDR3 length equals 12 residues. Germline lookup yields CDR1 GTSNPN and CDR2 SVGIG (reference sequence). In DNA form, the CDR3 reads TGTGCCTGGAGCCCAGGGTTCACTGAAGCTTTCTTT. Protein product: CAWSPGFTEAFF. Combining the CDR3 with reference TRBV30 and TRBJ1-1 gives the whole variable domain SQTIHQWPATLVQPVGSPLSLECTVEGTSNPNLYWYRQAAGRGLQLLFYSVGIGQISSEVPQNLSASRPQDRQFILSSKKLLLSDSGFYLCAWSPGFTEAFFGQGTRLTVV.

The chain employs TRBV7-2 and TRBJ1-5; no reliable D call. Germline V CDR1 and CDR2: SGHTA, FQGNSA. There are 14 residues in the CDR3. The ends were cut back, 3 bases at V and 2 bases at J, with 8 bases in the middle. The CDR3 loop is CASSLLDGNQPQHF. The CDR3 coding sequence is TGTGCCAGCAGCTTGCTAGACGGCAATCAGCCCCAGCATTTT.

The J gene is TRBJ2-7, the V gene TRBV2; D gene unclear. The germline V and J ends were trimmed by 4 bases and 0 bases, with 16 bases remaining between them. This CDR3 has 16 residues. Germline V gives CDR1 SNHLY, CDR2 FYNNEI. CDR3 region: CASSVSYGTSSYEQYF. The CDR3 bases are TGTGCCAGCAGTGTTTCTTACGGAACAAGCTCCTACGAGCAGTACTTC.

The CDR3 DNA sequence: TGTGCCAGCAGCTCCGGACTAGCGGGGGGGAAGACCCAGTACTTC. It translates to CASSSGLAGGKTQYF. The V gene is TRBV7-9, the J gene TRBJ2-5, with 15 positions matching TRBD2. Germline values: CDR1 SEHNR, CDR2 FQNEAQ (reference sequence). The J segment lost 6 bases and the V segment lost 4 bases, leaving 3 bases of the junction unmatched. This CDR3 has 15 amino acids.

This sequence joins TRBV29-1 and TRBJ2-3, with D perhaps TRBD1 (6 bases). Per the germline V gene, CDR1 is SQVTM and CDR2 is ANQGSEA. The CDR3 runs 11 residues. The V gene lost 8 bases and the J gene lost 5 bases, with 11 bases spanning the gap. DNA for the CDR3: TGCAGCTACAGGGTGGGAGATACGCAGTATTTT. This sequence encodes CSYRVGDTQYF.